The 20 T cell receptor beta chains below come from one sample, sequenced in a study of T-cell memory formation after mild COVID-19. TCRdb called the 5' RACE reads again in MiXCR, with one record for every CDR3 protein. The sample has about 540,000 distinct CDR3 sequences, around 21% seen once. Sequenced sample: PBMCs or a T cell subset sorted from them (not recorded which). The receptors were sampled from an adult woman who had mild COVID-19 (a few samples of this study predate the infection). Cell type and time point are not known.

Only a few counts were recorded for this clonotype. The chain joins TRBV29-1 to TRBJ2-7, with 7 bases lining up with TRBD1. Germline CDR1 reads SQVTM; CDR2 reads ANQGSEA. V lost 6 bases to trimming and J lost 1 base; unmatched junction nucleotides: 6. This CDR3 region has 13 residues. The CDR3 DNA follows: TGCAGCGTAGTTACAGGGGATTCCTACGAGCAGTACTTC. Its protein is CSVVTGDSYEQYF.

This chain links TRBV7-9 with TRBJ2-7; D is possibly TRBD1 (5 bases). CDR3 size: 16 residues. With 4 bases removed from V and 3 bases from J, the gap between germline ends came to 19 bases. The germline gives CDR1 SEHNR, CDR2 FQNEAQ (reference sequence). The CDR3 DNA is TGTGCCAGCAGCTACCCCCCTCCAGGGCCCGGCTACGAGCAGTACTTC. Residues: CASSYPPPGPGYEQYF.

This sequence joins TRBV20-1 and TRBJ2-1; possible D gene TRBD1, 5 bases. Trimming took 0 bases from V and 1 from J, leaving 13 bases between them. CDR3 length: 16 residues. Germline CDR1 reads DFQATT; CDR2 reads SNEGSKA (reference sequence). DNA of the CDR3: TGCAGTGCTAGAGATTCGACAGCTAAGTCCTACAATGAGCAGTTCTTC. Its translation: CSARDSTAKSYNEQFF.

This clonotype came up a few times. The chain couples TRBV7-9 to TRBJ1-2, with no clear D. V dropped 3 bases and J dropped 3 bases, with 8 bases sitting between them. Per the germline V gene, CDR1 is SEHNR and CDR2 is FQNEAQ (reference sequence). This CDR3 comprises 13 residues. The CDR3 coding sequence is TGTGCCAGCAGCTTGTCGGAACACTATGGCTACACCTTC. Translated: CASSLSEHYGYTF.

This clonotype was seen a handful of times. The V gene is TRBV11-3, the J gene TRBJ2-7, with D perhaps matching TRBD1 (6 bases). In germline, CDR1 is SGHNT, CDR2 YENEEA. V gave up 5 bases and J gave up 2 bases, with 16 bases separating them. The CDR3 length is 15 residues. The CDR3 protein is CASSVYRVNPYEQYF. As DNA, the CDR3 is TGTGCCAGCAGCGTATACAGGGTAAACCCCTACGAGCAGTACTTC.

This clonotype was observed a handful of times. This chain joins TRBV12-3 or TRBV12-4 and TRBJ2-1; 9 nucleotides match TRBD2. The CDR3 has 13 residues. Trimming took 9 bases from V and 2 from J; bases not matched to a gene: 2. CDR3 residues: CASWTSAYNEQFF. DNA for the CDR3: TGTGCCAGTTGGACTAGCGCCTACAATGAGCAGTTCTTC.

This chain connects TRBV15 to TRBJ1-6, with D possibly matching TRBD1 (5 bases). Per germline, CDR1 LNHNV and CDR2 YYDKDF (reference sequence). Trimming cost V 3 bases and J 9 bases, with 9 bases left between them. The CDR3 runs 13 residues. CDR3 nucleotides: TGTGCCACCAGCAGTAAGACAGTTTCACCCCTCCACTTT. Translating it yields CATSSKTVSPLHF.

In its sample, this clonotype was seen a few times. The V call is TRBV27, the J call TRBJ1-5; TRBD1 matches 9 bases. The germline V gene has CDR1 MNHEY and CDR2 SMNVEV (reference sequence). The CDR3 extends over 15 amino acids. V lost 5 bases, J lost 4 bases, and 6 bases stayed unmatched. CDR3 nucleotides: TGTGCCAGCAGTCCTTTAGGACAGGGGAATCAGCCCCAGCATTTT. It codes for CASSPLGQGNQPQHF.

This clonotype was detected a few times. The chain employs TRBV5-1 and TRBJ2-7, with no clear D. The ends were cut back, 4 bases at V and 5 bases at J, with 25 bases in the middle. Per the germline V gene, CDR1 is SGHRS and CDR2 is YFSETQ. The CDR3 is 17 amino acids. CDR3 amino acids: CASSGGDWIRGIHEQYF. In nucleotides, the CDR3 is TGCGCCAGCAGCGGCGGAGATTGGATCCGTGGTATCCACGAGCAGTACTTC. Combining the CDR3 with reference TRBV5-1 and TRBJ2-7 gives the whole variable domain KAGVTQTPRYLIKTRGQQVTLSCSPISGHRSVSWYQQTPGQGLQFLFEYFSETQRNKGNFPGRFSGRQFSNSRSEMNVSTLELGDSALYLCASSGGDWIRGIHEQYFGPGTRLTVT.

This clonotype was counted between two and nine times. V usage is TRBV6-5 and J usage is TRBJ2-1; 8 bases match TRBD2. Unmatched junction bases numbered 5, after V lost 2 bases and J lost 14 bases. CDR1 MNHEY and CDR2 SVGAGI come from the germline V gene. CDR3 length: 12 residues. CDR3 residues: CASSYARGVEFF. CDR3 nucleotides: TGTGCCAGCAGTTACGCGCGGGGGGTAGAGTTCTTC.

The rearrangement uses TRBV7-9 and TRBJ1-1; TRBD1 might be the D (5 bases). Trimming took 4 bases from V and 3 from J, leaving 18 bases between them. The CDR3 totals 16 residues. Germline CDR1 is SEHNR and CDR2 is FQNEAQ (reference sequence). Written as DNA, the CDR3 is TGTGCCAGCAGCTCTACCCCCGGGGGGGAGGACACTGAAGCTTTCTTT. Translating gives CASSSTPGGEDTEAFF.

This clonotype occurred a few times. This chain uses TRBV12-3 or TRBV12-4 with TRBJ2-2; D perhaps matches TRBD1 (6 bases). Deletions cut 6 bases from V and 4 bases from J, with 12 bases between. This CDR3 contains 14 residues. CDR3 DNA: TGTGCCAGCAGCAGTCACAGGGCCACCGGGGAGCTGTTTTTT. It is translated as CASSSHRATGELFF.

The gene calls are TRBV7-9 and TRBJ1-6; 7 bases agree with TRBD1. This CDR3 has 14 residues. V was pared by 6 bases and J by 13 bases, with 12 bases of the junction left unmatched. Germline V gene lookup returns CDR1 SEHNR and CDR2 FQNEAQ (reference sequence). CDR3 in amino acids: CASRSGQASSPLHF. For the CDR3, the DNA is TGTGCCAGCAGATCTGGACAGGCTTCGTCGCCCCTCCACTTT.

This clonotype was observed a few times. The rearrangement joins TRBV5-1 to TRBJ2-2, with 9 positions matching TRBD1. In germline, CDR1 is SGHRS, CDR2 YFSETQ. With 2 bases clipped from V and 1 base from J, the junction kept 3 bases outside the gene matches. The CDR3 has 16 residues. CDR3 nucleotide sequence: TGCGCCAGCAGCTTCCGACAGGGGGGGAACACCGGGGAGCTGTTTTTT. Protein product: CASSFRQGGNTGELFF.

This clonotype came up a few times. The J gene is TRBJ2-3, the V gene TRBV11-2, with 7 bases matching TRBD1. After removal of 0 bases from V and 3 bases from J, the junction contained 15 bases not matched to a gene. This CDR3 region has 19 residues. From germline, CDR1 is SGHAT and CDR2 FQNNGV. Here the CDR3 DNA reads TGTGCCAGCAGCTTAGATGGGCTAGGGGGCTCGACAAGGACAGATACGCAGTATTTT. Its protein is CASSLDGLGGSTRTDTQYF.

V gene TRBV18 combines with J gene TRBJ1-4, with D perhaps TRBD1 (5 bases). Trimming pared 3 bases from V and 3 bases from J, leaving 17 bases between. The CDR3 has 17 amino acids. Per the germline V gene, CDR1 is KGHSH and CDR2 is LQKENI. DNA of the CDR3: TGTGCCAGCTCACCTAAACTCTGGGGGTCAGCTAATGAAAAACTGTTTTTT. Amino acid sequence: CASSPKLWGSANEKLFF.

This CDR3 reads CSGGGDRVWNSPLHF. As DNA, the CDR3 is TGCAGCGGGGGGGGAGACAGGGTGTGGAATTCACCCCTCCACTTT. V and J are TRBV29-1 and TRBJ1-6, with TRBD1 matching 7 bases. CDR3 length equals 15 residues. Germline V gene sequence: CDR1 SQVTM, CDR2 ANQGSEA. J lost 7 bases, V lost 7 bases, and 13 bases had no gene match. The full variable domain, completed using reference TRBV29-1 and TRBJ1-6, is SAVISQKPSRDICQRGTSLTIQCQVDSQVTMMFWYRQQPGQSLTLIATANQGSEATYESGFVIDKFPISRPNLTFSTLTVSNMSPEDSSIYLCSGGGDRVWNSPLHFGNGTRLTVT.

The chain joins TRBV7-9 to TRBJ2-5, with a tentative D call TRBD1 (5 bases). Germline-derived CDR1 and CDR2 are SEHNR and FQNEAQ (reference sequence). Trimming removed 6 bases from V and 3 bases from J, with 17 bases in between. This CDR3 spans 15 amino acids. CDR3 amino acids: CASSPRRSGKETQYF. The DNA for the CDR3 is TGTGCCAGCAGTCCTCGACGGTCAGGGAAAGAGACCCAGTACTTC.

This clonotype is a singleton in its sample. V gene TRBV2 combines with J gene TRBJ2-7, with TRBD2 as a possible D gene (5 bases). The CDR3 totals 13 residues. Trimming removed 6 bases at V and 2 bases at J, with 11 bases between. Germline CDR1 is SNHLY and CDR2 is FYNNEI. CDR3 sequence reads: CASSADSAYEQYF. Written as DNA, the CDR3 is TGTGCCAGCAGCGCGGACTCAGCCTACGAGCAGTACTTC.

This chain connects TRBV20-1 to TRBJ2-2, with 9 positions matching TRBD1. The V and J ends lost 0 bases and 5 bases, in that order; junction bases with no gene match: 10. The CDR3 loop spans 17 amino acids. Germline-derived CDR1 and CDR2 are DFQATT and SNEGSKA (reference sequence). The CDR3 coding sequence is TGCAGTGCTAGAGATCTAAGGACAGGGGTAGTTACCGGGGAGCTGTTTTTT. Its translation: CSARDLRTGVVTGELFF.